The 8 T cell receptor beta chains reported below all come from one sample, sequenced in a study of vaccination and CD4 T cells after COVID-19 (dated by TCRdb to 2022 to 2024). Libraries came from PCR. Sequencing was carried out with an Illumina iSeq 100. TCR sequencing of DNA from cultured CD4+ T cells used the Oncomine TCR Beta short-read assay at the Johns Hopkins FTIC core. Genomic DNA was extracted from the cultured CD4+ T cells with the QIAamp micro DNA kit. Using fastp trimming at Q25 and MiXCR clonotype assembly, TCRdb reanalyzed the public sequencing data and kept in-frame beta chains. Each CDR3 protein gets just one entry, which takes the most common genes and DNA from the rows behind it. Recorded for this sample are roughly 10,000 distinct CDR3 sequences; less than 45% of them occurred a single time. Around 12% of the sample is held by the ten biggest clonotypes. These receptors have no identified antigens.

The sample's treatment or condition label, decoded: roughly nine-day PBMC culture with coronavirus spike peptide pools or control peptides (ViraFEST assay). CD4+ T cells from unexposed donors were collected before the COVID-19 pandemic (2011-2018). The specimen sequenced was CD4+ T cells from blood, cultured in vitro. The receptors were gathered from a human donor in good health.

The genes are TRBV25-1 and TRBJ2-2; 9 nucleotides agree with TRBD1. Germline CDR1 and CDR2: MGHDK and SYGVNS. V lost 8 bases, J lost 1 base, and 2 bases stayed unmatched. The CDR3 loop spans 14 amino acids. CDR3 nucleotides: TGTGCCAGCTTGGGACAGGGGAACACCGGGGAGCTGTTTTTT. Translated, it gives CASLGQGNTGELFF.

The chain uses TRBV19 and TRBJ2-7; TRBD2 matches at 7 bases. The CDR3 is made up of 14 amino acids. Looked up from germline, CDR1 is LNHDA and CDR2 is SQIVND (reference sequence). The V gene end was trimmed by 5 bases and the J gene end by 2 bases; junction bases not matched to a gene: 6. The CDR3 DNA sequence: TGTGCCAGTAGTGGGCTAGCGGAGGCCTACGAGCAGTACTTC. Translation gives CASSGLAEAYEQYF.

This clonotype was picked up a small number of times. The chain has TRBV20-1 and TRBJ1-1; D unresolved. Trimming took off 4 bases at V and 1 base at J, with 10 bases between the two ends. From germline, CDR1 is DFQATT and CDR2 SNEGSKA (reference sequence). The CDR3 runs 13 residues. DNA for the CDR3: TGCAGTGCTAACCGGAGTCCGAACACTGAAGCTTTCTTT. Its translation: CSANRSPNTEAFF.

This clonotype has just one count. This chain links TRBV4-3 with TRBJ1-6; no definite D call. Germline V CDR1 and CDR2: LGHNA, YSLEER. V gave up 0 bases and J gave up 8 bases, with 8 bases separating them. The CDR3 runs to 14 residues. The CDR3 spells CASSQEWRDSPLHF. The CDR3 DNA is TGCGCCAGCAGCCAAGAATGGAGAGATTCACCCCTCCACTTT.

This clonotype turned up a few times. The chain recombines TRBV27 with TRBJ2-3; 10 nucleotides line up with TRBD1. Per the germline V gene, CDR1 is MNHEY and CDR2 is SMNVEV (reference sequence). The ends lost 6 bases at V and 4 bases at J; junction bases unmatched: 10. This CDR3 is built from 16 residues. CDR3 residues: CASRSSGQGWSDTQYF. CDR3 DNA sequence: TGTGCCAGCAGATCCTCGGGACAGGGGTGGTCAGATACGCAGTATTTT.

The gene calls are TRBV6-2 or TRBV6-3 and TRBJ1-2, with D uncertain. The V end was cut by 6 bases, the J end by 4 bases, with 21 bases between. Looked up from germline, CDR1 is MNHEY and CDR2 is SVGEGT. This CDR3 is built from 16 residues. The CDR3 sequence is CASSPPAVGLGYGYTF. The DNA of the CDR3 is TGTGCCAGCAGCCCCCCAGCTGTTGGGCTAGGCTATGGCTACACCTTC.

This clonotype appeared a few times. V gene TRBV20-1 combines with J gene TRBJ2-3; 11 bases match TRBD1. CDR3 length equals 15 residues. V lost 1 base, J lost 2 bases, and 2 bases stayed unmatched. The germline V gene has CDR1 DFQATT and CDR2 SNEGSKA (reference sequence). The CDR3 nucleotides are TGCAGTGCTAGAGGCGGACAGGGGGCCACAGATACGCAGTATTTT. Protein product: CSARGGQGATDTQYF.

V usage is TRBV2 and J usage is TRBJ1-3; TRBD1 is a possible D gene (6 bases). V lost 7 bases and J lost 4, with 11 bases in between. Germline V CDR1 and CDR2: SNHLY, FYNNEI. The CDR3 has 13 amino acids. The CDR3 DNA follows: TGTGCCAGCAAGGGGGTAAAGGGAAACACCATATATTTT. Its translation: CASKGVKGNTIYF.